This T cell receptor beta chain was recorded in a study of monozygotic twins with inflammatory bowel disease. Study observations and caveats: Cells of different T cell subtypes could not be told apart. Against healthy co-twins, IBD patients had lower TCRbeta diversity (measured by inverse Simpson). Compared with healthy twins, IBD patients shared fewer clonotypes with others, especially with disease activity. Twins classed as concordant or discordant showed no difference in repertoire similarity, possibly from limited power.

Concerning this clonotype: As yet, its antigen is unknown.

With the 5' RACE reads reprocessed, TCRdb shows one record per CDR3 protein and no DNA. Across around 450,000 distinct CDR3 sequences, the top ten clones capture 2% to 2.5% of the sample. The CDR3 extends over 12 amino acids. Germline values: CDR1 MNHEY, CDR2 SVGEGT. The TCR comes from a human donor with ulcerative colitis or Crohn's disease, or a healthy co-twin of an affected twin (not recorded which). The sequencing input was blood. This chain connects TRBV6-2 or TRBV6-3 to TRBJ2-2; the TRBD2 assignment by TCRdb is unverifiable without DNA. The CDR3 sequence: CAIRRVAGELFF.